This entry is about one T cell receptor (beta chain). This clonotype has a handful of counts. There is no known antigen for this receptor. Base quality data are lacking; no much larger clone is found one base away. Sequencing took place on an Illumina NovaSeq 6000. TCRalpha and TCRbeta cDNA libraries were constructed by 5'RACE with constant-segment primers, with sample barcodes and unique molecular identifiers being introduced. RNA was extracted from every sample with Trizol reagent. The libraries were amplified in two PCR steps, and the second step added a second sample barcode and Illumina TruSeq adapters. Libraries were sequenced on an Illumina NovaSeq with 2 x 150 bp paired-end reads. Processing in the source paper ran as follows. Demultiplexing of reads and collapsing into UMI-guided consensus sequences were performed with migec v1.2.7. Using mixcr v2.1.11, UMI consensuses were aligned to TRA and TRB V and J templates and then assembled into clonotypes. A clonotype was counted as expanded or contracted only when both edgeR and NoisET called the clonotype significant, with the noise models trained on biological replicates. For edgeR calls, the cutoffs were a false discovery rate-adjusted p below 0.01 and a log2 fold-change threshold of 1. As an exploratory analysis of dynamics, max-normalized trajectories of the 1000 most abundant clonotypes were examined with PCA combined with hierarchical clustering. Separately sequenced CD4+ and CD8+ repertoires were used to assign the CD4 or CD8 phenotype of responding clones. Using fastp trimming at Q25 and MiXCR clonotype assembly, TCRdb reanalyzed the public sequencing data and kept in-frame beta chains. Identical CDR3 proteins give one entry, which carries the most common genes and DNA. The V and J calls were determined by TCRdb, not by the authors. This sample lists tens of thousands of distinct CDR3 sequences; approximately 15% were detected once. The ten largest account for 30% to 35% of the sample.

PBMCs were isolated by Ficoll-Paque density gradient centrifugation. The CDR3, from cysteine to phenylalanine, totals 13 residues. This entry keeps only the CDR3 DNA: 39 bases, framed from base 1. CDR1 is given as SNHLY and CDR2 as FYNNEI, both from the germline V gene. Trimming costs V 8 bases and J 2 bases, and their ends lie 10 bases apart. This sample was included in a study of T-cell memory formation after mild COVID-19 (dated by TCRdb to the early 2020s). With respect to the entire study: Most TCR sequence clusters were specific to one of the two donors. In two donors, T-cell clones that expanded and contracted after mild COVID-19 were tracked by sequencing TCRalpha and TCRbeta repertoires over time. Two young, previously healthy adult volunteers made up the cohort, one male and one female. The study at large found these results: Some responding clones were found in pre-infection memory, which suggests that pre-existing cross-reactive memory T cells took part in the SARS-CoV-2 response. The study covered only a couple of mild cases, and larger cohorts including severe cases with pre-infection samples were considered necessary. Contracting CD4+ clones were located mainly in the CM and EM memory subsets, whereas CD8+ clones were found to be enriched in EMRA. Clones that contracted from day 15 to 85 showed balanced CD4/CD8 phenotypes, whereas a second wave of clones that expanded from day 15 to 37 leaned towards CD4+. SARS-CoV-2 specificity of the second-wave clones peaking on day 37 was not confirmed.

Sequencing was done on a sample of PBMCs or a T cell subset sorted from them (not recorded which). This sequence was found in an adult woman who had mild COVID-19 (a few samples of this study predate the infection). The sample titles of this study are shuffled in the database, so cell type and time point are left out; the donor was told from shared clones. The rearrangement joined TRBV2 to TRBJ2-1; the D gene may be TRBD1 or TRBD2, since each aligns over 5 bases. The CDR3 is CASGGEAYNEQFF. In nucleotide form, the sequence is TGTGCCAGCGGGGGTGAAGCCTACAATGAGCAGTTCTTC. Outside the CDR3, residues come from the reference TRBV2 and TRBJ2-1 proteins, so the full variable domain is: EPEVTQTPSHQVTQMGQEVILRCVPISNHLYFYWYRQILGQKVEFLVSFYNNEISEKSEIFDDQFSVERPDGSNFTLKIRSTKLEDSAMYFCASGGEAYNEQFFGPGTRLTVL.